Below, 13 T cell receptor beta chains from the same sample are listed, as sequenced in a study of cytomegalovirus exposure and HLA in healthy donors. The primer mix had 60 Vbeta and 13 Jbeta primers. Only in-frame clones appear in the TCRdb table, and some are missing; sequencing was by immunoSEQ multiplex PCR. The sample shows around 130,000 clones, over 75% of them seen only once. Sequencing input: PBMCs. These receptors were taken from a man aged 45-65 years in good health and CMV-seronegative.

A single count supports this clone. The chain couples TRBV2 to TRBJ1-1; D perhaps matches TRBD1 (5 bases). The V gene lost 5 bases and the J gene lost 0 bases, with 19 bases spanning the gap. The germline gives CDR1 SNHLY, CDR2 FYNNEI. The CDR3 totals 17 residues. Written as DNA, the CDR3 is TGTGCCAGCAGTCTCCAGGGTAGGGGACTCATGAACACTGAAGCTTTCTTT. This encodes CASSLQGRGLMNTEAFF.

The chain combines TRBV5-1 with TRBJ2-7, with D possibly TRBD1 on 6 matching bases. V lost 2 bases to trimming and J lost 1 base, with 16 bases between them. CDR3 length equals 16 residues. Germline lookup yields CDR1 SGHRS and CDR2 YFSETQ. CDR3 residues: CASSFERGSPSYEQYF. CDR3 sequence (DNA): TGCGCCAGCAGCTTCGAAAGGGGGTCTCCTTCCTACGAGCAGTACTTC. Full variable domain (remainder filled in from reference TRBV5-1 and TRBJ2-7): KAGVTQTPRYLIKTRGQQVTLSCSPISGHRSVSWYQQTPGQGLQFLFEYFSETQRNKGNFPGRFSGRQFSNSRSEMNVSTLELGDSALYLCASSFERGSPSYEQYFGPGTRLTVT.

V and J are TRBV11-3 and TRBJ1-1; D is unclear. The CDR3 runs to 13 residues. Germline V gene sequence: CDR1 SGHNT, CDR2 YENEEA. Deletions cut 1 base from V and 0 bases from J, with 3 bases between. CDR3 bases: TGTGCCAGCAGCTTAGCAATGAACACTGAAGCTTTCTTT. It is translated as CASSLAMNTEAFF.

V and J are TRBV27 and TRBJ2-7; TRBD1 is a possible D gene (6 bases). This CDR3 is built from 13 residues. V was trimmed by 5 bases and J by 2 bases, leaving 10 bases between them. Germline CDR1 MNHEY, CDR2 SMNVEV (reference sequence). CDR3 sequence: CASSRQGPYEQYF. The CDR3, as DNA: TGTGCCAGCAGTCGGCAGGGGCCCTACGAGCAGTACTTC.

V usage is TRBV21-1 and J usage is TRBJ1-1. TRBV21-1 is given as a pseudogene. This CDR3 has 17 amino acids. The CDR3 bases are TGTGCCAGCAGCAATAACTGTCCGGGAGGGGGGAACACTGAAGCTTTCTTT. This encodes CASSNNCPGGGNTEAFF.

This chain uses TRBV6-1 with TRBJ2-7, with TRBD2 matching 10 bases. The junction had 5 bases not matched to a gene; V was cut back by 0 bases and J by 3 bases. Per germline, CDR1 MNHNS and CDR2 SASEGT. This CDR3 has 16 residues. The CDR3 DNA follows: TGTGCCAGCAGTGAAGCCAGTCTAGCGGGAGACTACGAGCAGTACTTC. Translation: CASSEASLAGDYEQYF.

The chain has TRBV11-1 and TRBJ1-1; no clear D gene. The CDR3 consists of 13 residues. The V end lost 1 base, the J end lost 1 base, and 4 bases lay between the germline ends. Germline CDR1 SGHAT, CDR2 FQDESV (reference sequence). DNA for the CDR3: TGTGCCAGCAGCTTAGATCGGAACACTGAAGCTTTCTTT. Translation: CASSLDRNTEAFF.

In DNA, the CDR3 is TGTGCCAGCAGCTTATCCTACGGCGGGACCTACGAGCAGTACTTC. This encodes CASSLSYGGTYEQYF. The chain links TRBV11-2 to TRBJ2-7; D is perhaps TRBD2 (6 bases). Trimming left V 2 bases short and J 2 bases short, with 13 bases between. This CDR3 contains 15 residues. The V gene's germline CDR1 is SGHAT and CDR2 FQNNGV.

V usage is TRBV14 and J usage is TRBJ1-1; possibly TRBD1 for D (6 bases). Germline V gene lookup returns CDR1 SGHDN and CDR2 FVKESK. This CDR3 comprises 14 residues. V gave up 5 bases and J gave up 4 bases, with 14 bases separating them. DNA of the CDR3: TGTGCCAGCAGCATTGCAGGGGCGGCCACTGAAGCTTTCTTT. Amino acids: CASSIAGAATEAFF.

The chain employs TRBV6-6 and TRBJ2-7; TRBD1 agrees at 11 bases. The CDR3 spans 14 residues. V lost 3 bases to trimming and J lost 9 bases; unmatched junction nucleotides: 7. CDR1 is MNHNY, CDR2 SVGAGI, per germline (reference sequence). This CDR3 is CASSYGDRGTRQYF. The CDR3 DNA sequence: TGTGCCAGCAGTTATGGGGACAGGGGGACTCGGCAGTACTTC.

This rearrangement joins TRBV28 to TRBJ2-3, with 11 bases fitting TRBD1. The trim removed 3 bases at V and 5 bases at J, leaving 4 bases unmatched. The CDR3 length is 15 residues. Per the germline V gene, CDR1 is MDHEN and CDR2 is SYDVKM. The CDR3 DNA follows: TGTGCCAGCAGTTTTCCGGGACAGGGGGGAGATACGCAGTATTTT. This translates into CASSFPGQGGDTQYF.

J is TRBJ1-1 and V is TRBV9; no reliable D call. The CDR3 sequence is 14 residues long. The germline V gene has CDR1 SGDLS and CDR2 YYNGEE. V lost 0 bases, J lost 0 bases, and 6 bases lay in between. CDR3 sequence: CASSVGSMNTEAFF. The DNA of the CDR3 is TGTGCCAGCAGCGTAGGGTCTATGAACACTGAAGCTTTCTTT. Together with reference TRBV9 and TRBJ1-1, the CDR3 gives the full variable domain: DSGVTQTPKHLITATGQRVTLRCSPRSGDLSVYWYQQSLDQGLQFLIQYYNGEERAKGNILERFSAQQFPDLHSELNLSSLELGDSALYFCASSVGSMNTEAFFGQGTRLTVV.

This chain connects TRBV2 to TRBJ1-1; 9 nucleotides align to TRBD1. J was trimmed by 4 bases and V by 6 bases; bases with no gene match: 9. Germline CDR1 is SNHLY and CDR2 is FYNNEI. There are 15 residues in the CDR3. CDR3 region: CASSQTGGAGTEAFF. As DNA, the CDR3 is TGTGCCAGCAGCCAAACAGGGGGCGCGGGCACTGAAGCTTTCTTT.